The rows below give T cell receptor beta chains drawn from one sample of a study of early T cells in non-severe SARS-CoV-2 infection. Using its own MiXCR run on the 5' RACE reads, TCRdb lists one record per CDR3 protein. The profile shows roughly 70,000 distinct CDR3 sequences, 20% of them singletons. The input for sequencing was whole blood, taken at baseline. All receptors derive from an adult who was a healthcare worker with PCR-confirmed SARS-CoV-2 infection or an uninfected control (not recorded which). Both conserved end residues are part of each CDR3. The D gene is left open where the match is weak. The size field is filled for only some rows; it gives once, few, many or a size class.

clone size: -
J gene: TRBJ2-6
D gene: TRBD1
CDR3 length: 13
V gene: TRBV9
CDR3 protein: CASSTGTANVLTF
CDR3 DNA: TGTGCCAGCAGTACCGGGACAGCAAACGTCCTGACTTTC

clone size: -
J gene: TRBJ1-3
D gene: -
CDR3 length: 13
V gene: TRBV7-9
CDR3 protein: CASRLLSGNTIYF
CDR3 DNA: TGTGCCAGTCGACTGCTCTCTGGAAACACCATATATTTT

clone size: few
J gene: TRBJ2-7
D gene: -
CDR3 length: 15
V gene: TRBV5-1
CDR3 protein: CASSYQEGAAYEQYF
CDR3 DNA: TGCGCCAGCAGCTACCAGGAGGGGGCCGCCTACGAGCAGTACTTC

clone size: few
J gene: TRBJ1-5
D gene: -
CDR3 length: 18
V gene: TRBV7-9
CDR3 protein: CASSFLPMCEGKWQPQHF
CDR3 DNA: TGTGCCAGCAGCTTCCTCCCTATGTGTGAAGGGAAGTGGCAGCCCCAGCATTTT

clone size: -
J gene: TRBJ2-5
D gene: -
CDR3 length: 13
V gene: TRBV7-2
CDR3 protein: CASSLLQGETQYF
CDR3 DNA: TGTGCCAGCAGCTTACTACAGGGTGAGACCCAGTACTTC

clone size: -
J gene: TRBJ2-3
D gene: -
CDR3 length: 12
V gene: TRBV6-6
CDR3 protein: CASSYGQNTQYF
CDR3 DNA: TGTGCCAGCAGTTACGGCCAGAATACGCAGTATTTT

clone size: -
J gene: TRBJ2-7
D gene: -
CDR3 length: 14
V gene: TRBV10-1
CDR3 protein: CASSESIGGADQYF
CDR3 DNA: TGCGCCAGCAGTGAGTCGATCGGAGGTGCTGACCAGTACTTC

clone size: -
J gene: TRBJ2-1
D gene: TRBD1
CDR3 length: 13
V gene: TRBV4-1
CDR3 protein: CASSNRGSDEQFF
CDR3 DNA: TGCGCCAGCAGCAACAGGGGATCGGATGAGCAGTTCTTC

clone size: few
J gene: TRBJ2-1
D gene: TRBD1
CDR3 length: 13
V gene: TRBV7-9
CDR3 protein: CASSAQGVGEQFF
CDR3 DNA: TGTGCCAGCAGCGCGCAGGGGGTCGGTGAGCAGTTCTTC

clone size: few
J gene: TRBJ1-1
D gene: TRBD1
CDR3 length: 14
V gene: TRBV12-3/TRBV12-4
CDR3 protein: CASGWQTGGIEAFF
CDR3 DNA: TGTGCCAGCGGATGGCAGACAGGGGGTATTGAAGCTTTCTTT

clone size: once
J gene: TRBJ2-3
D gene: TRBD1
CDR3 length: 20
V gene: TRBV6-1
CDR3 protein: CASSSFISGTGGLLTDTQYF
CDR3 DNA: TGTGCCAGCAGCTCCTTCATCTCCGGGACAGGGGGCTTACTCACAGATACGCAGTATTTT

clone size: -
J gene: TRBJ2-1
D gene: -
CDR3 length: 12
V gene: TRBV12-3/TRBV12-4
CDR3 protein: CASSARVNEQFF
CDR3 DNA: TGTGCCAGCAGCGCGAGAGTTAATGAGCAGTTCTTC

clone size: many
J gene: TRBJ2-7
D gene: TRBD1
CDR3 length: 13
V gene: TRBV27
CDR3 protein: CASSPGQGYEQYF
CDR3 DNA: TGTGCCAGCAGCCCGGGACAGGGGTACGAGCAGTACTTC

clone size: -
J gene: TRBJ2-3
D gene: TRBD1
CDR3 length: 15
V gene: TRBV4-1
CDR3 protein: CASSLSGQGTDTQYF
CDR3 DNA: TGCGCCAGCAGCCTTTCGGGACAGGGCACAGATACGCAGTATTTT

clone size: -
J gene: TRBJ2-1
D gene: -
CDR3 length: 15
V gene: TRBV27
CDR3 protein: CASSDNPSSYNEQFF
CDR3 DNA: TGTGCCAGCAGCGACAACCCTAGCTCCTACAATGAGCAGTTCTTC

clone size: few
J gene: TRBJ2-3
D gene: -
CDR3 length: 12
V gene: TRBV6-6
CDR3 protein: CASQPSTDTQYF
CDR3 DNA: TGTGCCAGCCAACCTAGCACAGATACGCAGTATTTT

clone size: -
J gene: TRBJ1-1
D gene: -
CDR3 length: 13
V gene: TRBV6-5
CDR3 protein: CASIGTPGTEAFF
CDR3 DNA: TGTGCCAGCATCGGGACCCCAGGGACTGAAGCTTTCTTT

clone size: -
J gene: TRBJ2-3
D gene: -
CDR3 length: 15
V gene: TRBV2
CDR3 protein: CASSELVTSTDTQYF
CDR3 DNA: TGTGCCAGCAGTGAACTCGTTACTAGCACAGATACGCAGTATTTT

clone size: few
J gene: TRBJ2-1
D gene: -
CDR3 length: 15
V gene: TRBV7-3
CDR3 protein: CASSPGRSSYNEQFF
CDR3 DNA: TGTGCCAGCAGCCCGGGACGTAGCTCCTACAATGAGCAGTTCTTC

clone size: -
J gene: TRBJ2-1
D gene: -
CDR3 length: 12
V gene: TRBV6-2/TRBV6-3
CDR3 protein: CASTRRVDEQFF
CDR3 DNA: TGTGCCAGCACCAGAAGGGTCGATGAGCAGTTCTTC

clone size: -
J gene: TRBJ2-1
D gene: -
CDR3 length: 12
V gene: TRBV12-3/TRBV12-4
CDR3 protein: CASRGRRDEQFF
CDR3 DNA: TGTGCCAGCAGGGGACGGAGGGATGAGCAGTTCTTC

clone size: few
J gene: TRBJ1-1
D gene: -
CDR3 length: 13
V gene: TRBV29-1
CDR3 protein: CSVVVSVGTEAFF
CDR3 DNA: TGCAGCGTTGTAGTTTCCGTGGGGACTGAAGCTTTCTTT

clone size: few
J gene: TRBJ1-2
D gene: -
CDR3 length: 14
V gene: TRBV7-2
CDR3 protein: CASSPSGRGYGYTF
CDR3 DNA: TGTGCCAGCAGCCCGAGTGGCAGGGGCTATGGCTACACCTTC

clone size: many
J gene: TRBJ2-1
D gene: TRBD2
CDR3 length: 18
V gene: TRBV11-2
CDR3 protein: CASSLVSTSGGKYNEQFF
CDR3 DNA: TGTGCCAGCAGCTTAGTTAGTACTAGCGGGGGGAAATACAATGAGCAGTTCTTC